The sequence of this T cell receptor (beta chain) was determined in a study of cytomegalovirus exposure and HLA in healthy donors. The study's findings and limits: HLA allele associations emerged for about 16,000 TCR beta sequences in a later analysis, at 0.05 false discovery rate. One later analysis reportedly identified an Asian-associated ancestry cluster that showed fewer N-insertions than the approximately 700-donor mean.

Note on this clone: What it binds is not known.

The PCR had 60 Vbeta and 13 Jbeta primers. The protocol was immunoSEQ multiplex PCR, while the TCRdb copy is restricted to in-frame clones and leaves out a portion. The sample includes about 120,000 clones, 55% to 75% of them seen just once. Germline V CDR1 and CDR2: SGHRS, YFSETQ. The CDR3 is 15 amino acids. V was clipped by 2 bases and J by 5 bases, with 16 bases between them. This chain connects TRBV5-1 to TRBJ2-5; D might be TRBD2 (6 bases). Sequenced: PBMCs. The sequence derives from a man aged 25-45 years in good health and CMV-seropositive. CDR3 DNA: TGCGCCAGCAGCTTAAAGGACTATTTTGACGAGACCCAGTACTTC. Residues: CASSLKDYFDETQYF. Full variable domain (missing parts from reference TRBV5-1 and TRBJ2-5): KAGVTQTPRYLIKTRGQQVTLSCSPISGHRSVSWYQQTPGQGLQFLFEYFSETQRNKGNFPGRFSGRQFSNSRSEMNVSTLELGDSALYLCASSLKDYFDETQYFGPGTRLLVL.